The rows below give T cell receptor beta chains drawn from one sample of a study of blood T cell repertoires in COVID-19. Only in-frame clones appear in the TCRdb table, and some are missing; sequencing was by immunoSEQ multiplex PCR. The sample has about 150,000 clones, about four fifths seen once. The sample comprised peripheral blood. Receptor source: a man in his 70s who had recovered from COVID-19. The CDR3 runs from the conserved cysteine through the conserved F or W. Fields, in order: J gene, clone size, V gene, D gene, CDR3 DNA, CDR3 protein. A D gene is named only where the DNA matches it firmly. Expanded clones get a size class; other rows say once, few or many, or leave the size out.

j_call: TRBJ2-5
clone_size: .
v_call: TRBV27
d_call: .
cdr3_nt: TGTGCCAGCAGTTCTACAAGCGGGCATCGCCAAGAGACCCAGTACTTC
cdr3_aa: CASSSTSGHRQETQYF

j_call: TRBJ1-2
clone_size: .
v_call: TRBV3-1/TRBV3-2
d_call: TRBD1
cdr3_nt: TGTGCCAGCAGCCAAGACGGACAGGGGGCAGGTGGCTACACCTTC
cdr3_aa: CASSQDGQGAGGYTF

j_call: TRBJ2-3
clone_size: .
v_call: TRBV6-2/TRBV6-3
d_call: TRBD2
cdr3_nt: TGTGCCAGCAGCCTTAGCGGGAGGGCCGGCGGAGATACGCAGTATTTT
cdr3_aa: CASSLSGRAGGDTQYF

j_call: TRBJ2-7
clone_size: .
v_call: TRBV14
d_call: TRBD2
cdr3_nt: TGTGCCAGCAGCCCCCTAGCGGGAGTGAACGAGCAGTACTTC
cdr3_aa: CASSPLAGVNEQYF

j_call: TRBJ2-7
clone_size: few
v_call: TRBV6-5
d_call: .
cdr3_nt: TGTGCCAGCAGTTACTTCGGAGCCTACGAGCAGTACTTC
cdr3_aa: CASSYFGAYEQYF

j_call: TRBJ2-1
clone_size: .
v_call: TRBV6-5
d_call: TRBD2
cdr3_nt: TGTGCCAGCAGTTCCCCGGGACTAGCGGGAGGTGGGGAGCAGTTCTTC
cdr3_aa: CASSSPGLAGGGEQFF

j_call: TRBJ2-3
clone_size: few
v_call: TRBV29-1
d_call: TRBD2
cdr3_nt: TGCAGCGTTCACGGGGGGATCACAGATACGCAGTATTTT
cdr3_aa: CSVHGGITDTQYF

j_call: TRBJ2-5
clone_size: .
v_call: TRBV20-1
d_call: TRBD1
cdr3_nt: TGCAGTGCTAGTTTCGGGACAGGGAACCAAGAGACCCAGTACTTC
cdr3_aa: CSASFGTGNQETQYF

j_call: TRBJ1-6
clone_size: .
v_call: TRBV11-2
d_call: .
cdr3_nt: TGTGCCAGCAGCTTAGATCGTTGGGCAGTTAATTCACCCCTCCACTTT
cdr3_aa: CASSLDRWAVNSPLHF

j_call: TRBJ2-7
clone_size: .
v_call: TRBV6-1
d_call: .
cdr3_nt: TGTGCCAGCAGTGAAGGTGGCAGCTACGAGCAGTACTTC
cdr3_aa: CASSEGGSYEQYF

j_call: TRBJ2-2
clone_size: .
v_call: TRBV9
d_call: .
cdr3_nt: TGTGCCAGCAGCGTAGAAGGGGCCGGGAGTGGCACCGGGGAGCTGTTTTTT
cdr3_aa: CASSVEGAGSGTGELFF

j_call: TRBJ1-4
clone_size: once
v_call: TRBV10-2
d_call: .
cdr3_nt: TGCGCCAGCAGTGAGCAGGGGCCAACTAATGAAAAACTGTTTTTT
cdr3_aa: CASSEQGPTNEKLFF

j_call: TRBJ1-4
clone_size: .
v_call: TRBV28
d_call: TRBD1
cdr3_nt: TGTGCCAGCGGGACAGGTGATTTATCGACTAATGAAAAACTGTTTTTT
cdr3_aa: CASGTGDLSTNEKLFF

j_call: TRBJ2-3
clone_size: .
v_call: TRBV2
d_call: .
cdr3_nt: TGTGCCAGATCTAGAACGGGAGTCGGCGATACGCAGTATTTT
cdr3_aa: CARSRTGVGDTQYF

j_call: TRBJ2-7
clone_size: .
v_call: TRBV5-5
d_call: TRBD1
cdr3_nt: TGTGCCAGCAGTTGGGGACAGGGGGCCTACGAGCAGTACTTC
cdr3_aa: CASSWGQGAYEQYF

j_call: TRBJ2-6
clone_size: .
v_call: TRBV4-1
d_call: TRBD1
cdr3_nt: TGCGCCAGCAGCCAAGGCCTGCAGGGGGCGGCGGGGGCCAACGTCCTGACTTTC
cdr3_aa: CASSQGLQGAAGANVLTF

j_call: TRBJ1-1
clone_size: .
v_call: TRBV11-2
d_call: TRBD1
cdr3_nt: TGTGCCAGCAGAGGGACAGCGAACACTGAAGCTTTCTTT
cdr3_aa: CASRGTANTEAFF

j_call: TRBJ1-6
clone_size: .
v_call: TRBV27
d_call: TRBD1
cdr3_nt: TGTGCCAGCAGCATCGACAGGGCGAATTCACCCCTCCACTTT
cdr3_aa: CASSIDRANSPLHF

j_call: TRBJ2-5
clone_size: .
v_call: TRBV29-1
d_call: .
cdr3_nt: TGCAGCGTCGTACACAACCAAGAGACCCAGTACTTC
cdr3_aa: CSVVHNQETQYF

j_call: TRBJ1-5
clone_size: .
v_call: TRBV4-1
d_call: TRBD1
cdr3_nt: TGCGCCAGCAGCCAAGAAGGACAGGGGTTGGGACAGCCCCAGCATTTT
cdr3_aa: CASSQEGQGLGQPQHF

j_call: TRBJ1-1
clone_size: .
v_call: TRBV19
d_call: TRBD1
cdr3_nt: TGTGCCAGTAGTCACGGACAGGCGGACACTGAAGCTTTCTTT
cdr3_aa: CASSHGQADTEAFF

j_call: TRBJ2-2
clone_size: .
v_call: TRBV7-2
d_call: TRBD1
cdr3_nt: TGTGCCAGCAGCGCCTCGGCCGGGACAGGGTTCACCGGGGAGCTGTTTTTT
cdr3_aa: CASSASAGTGFTGELFF

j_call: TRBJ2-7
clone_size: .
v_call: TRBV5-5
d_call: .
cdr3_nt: TGTGCCAGCAGCCTGTACGGGCAGGGGAAGGGCGAGCAGTACTTC
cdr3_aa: CASSLYGQGKGEQYF

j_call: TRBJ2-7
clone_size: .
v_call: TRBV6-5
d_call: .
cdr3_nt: TGTGCCAGCAGCGCAGGGGGGTACGAGCAGTACTTC
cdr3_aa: CASSAGGYEQYF

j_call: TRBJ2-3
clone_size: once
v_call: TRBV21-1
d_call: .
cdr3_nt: TGTGCCAGCAGCAAATCTTCTAGCGGGAGGTCCCCAGGGACGCAGTATTTT
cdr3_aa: CASSKSSSGRSPGTQYF

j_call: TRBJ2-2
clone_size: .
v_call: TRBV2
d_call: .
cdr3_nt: TGTGCCAGCAGGACAGCCACGAACACCGGGGAGCTGTTTTTT
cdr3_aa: CASRTATNTGELFF

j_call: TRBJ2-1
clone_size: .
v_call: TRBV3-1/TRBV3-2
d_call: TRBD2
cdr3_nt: TGTGCCAGCAGCGACGAAAATCAAAGCGGGAGCCGGGGTGGTGAGCAGTTCTTC
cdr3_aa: CASSDENQSGSRGGEQFF

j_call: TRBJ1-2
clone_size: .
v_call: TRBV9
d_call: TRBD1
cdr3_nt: TGTGCCAGCAGCGTCTTGGACAGGGCGGACTATGGCTACACCTTC
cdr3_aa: CASSVLDRADYGYTF

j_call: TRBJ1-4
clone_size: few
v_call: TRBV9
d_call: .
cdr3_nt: TGTGCCAGCAGTCGAGTAGGGGGAGGGGAAAAACTGTTTTTT
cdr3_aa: CASSRVGGGEKLFF

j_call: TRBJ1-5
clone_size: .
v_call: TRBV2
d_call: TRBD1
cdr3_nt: TGTGCCAGCAGTGGGGTGGGCAGGGGGAGCAATCAGCCCCAGCATTTT
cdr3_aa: CASSGVGRGSNQPQHF

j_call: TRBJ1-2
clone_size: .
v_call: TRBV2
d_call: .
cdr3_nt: TGTGCCAGCAGGGCGGGCCCGACTAACTATGGCTACACCTTC
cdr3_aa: CASRAGPTNYGYTF

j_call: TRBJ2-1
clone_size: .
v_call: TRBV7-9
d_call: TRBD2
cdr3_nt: TGTGCCAGCAGCCTTAGCGGGAGGCTCAGTGAGCAGTTCTTC
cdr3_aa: CASSLSGRLSEQFF

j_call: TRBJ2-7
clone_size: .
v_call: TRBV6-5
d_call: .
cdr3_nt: TGTGCCAGCAGTTACAGCGATGGAACATACGAGCAGTACTTC
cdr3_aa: CASSYSDGTYEQYF

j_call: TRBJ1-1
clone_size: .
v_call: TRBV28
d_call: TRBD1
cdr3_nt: TGTGCCAGCAGTCCCTACAGGGGGCTGGACACTGAAGCTTTCTTT
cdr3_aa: CASSPYRGLDTEAFF

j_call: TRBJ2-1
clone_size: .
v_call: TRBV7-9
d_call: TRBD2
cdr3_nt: TGTGCCAGCAGCTTAGCCGCGGGAGGGTTCCCCTACAATGAGCAGTTCTTC
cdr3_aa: CASSLAAGGFPYNEQFF

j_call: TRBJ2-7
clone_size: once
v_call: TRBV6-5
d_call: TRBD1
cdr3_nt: TGTGCCAGCAGCCCCGGGACAGGGACCTACTACGAGCAGTACTTC
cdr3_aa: CASSPGTGTYYEQYF

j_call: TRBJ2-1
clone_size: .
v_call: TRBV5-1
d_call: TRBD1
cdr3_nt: TGCGCCAGCAGCTTGGCCGGGACAGGGGTTAATGTTGAGCAGTTCTTC
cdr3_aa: CASSLAGTGVNVEQFF

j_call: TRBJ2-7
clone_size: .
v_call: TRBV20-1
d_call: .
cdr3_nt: TGCAGTGCTATAGATCAGACAGAGCAGTACTTC
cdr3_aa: CSAIDQTEQYF

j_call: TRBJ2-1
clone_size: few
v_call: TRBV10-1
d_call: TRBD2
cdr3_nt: TGCGCCAGCAGTGAGGGGAGGGCCAGCAATGAGCAGTTCTTC
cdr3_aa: CASSEGRASNEQFF

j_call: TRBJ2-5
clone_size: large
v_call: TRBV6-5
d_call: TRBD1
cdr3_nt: TGTGCCAGCAGTCCCCGAGACAGGGACCACGAGACCCAGTACTTC
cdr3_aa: CASSPRDRDHETQYF

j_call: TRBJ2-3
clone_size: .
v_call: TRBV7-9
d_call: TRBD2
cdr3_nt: TGTGCCAGCAGCTTCCCGGGACTAGCGGGAGGGTTGGATACGCAGTATTTT
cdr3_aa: CASSFPGLAGGLDTQYF

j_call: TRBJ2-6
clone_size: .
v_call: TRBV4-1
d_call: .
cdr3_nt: TGCGCCAGCAGCCCTGCCAGCTCTGGGGCCAACGTCCTGACTTTC
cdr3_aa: CASSPASSGANVLTF

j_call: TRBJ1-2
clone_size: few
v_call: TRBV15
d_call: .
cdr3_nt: TGTGCCACCAGCAGAGATTTTCAGGTCTCGTCTGATGGCTACACCTTC
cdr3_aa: CATSRDFQVSSDGYTF

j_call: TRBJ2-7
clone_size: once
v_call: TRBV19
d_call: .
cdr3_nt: TGTGCCAGTAGTTGGGGGACAACTTACTCCTACGAGCAGTACTTC
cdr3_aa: CASSWGTTYSYEQYF

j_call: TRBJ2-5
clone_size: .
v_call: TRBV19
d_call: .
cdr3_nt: TGTGCCAGTAGCACTACTGGGGGGGGGCTGGGAGAGACCCAGTACTTC
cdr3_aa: CASSTTGGGLGETQYF

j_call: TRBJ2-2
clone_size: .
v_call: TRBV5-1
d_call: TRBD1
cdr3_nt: TGCGCCAGCAGCTTTACCGGGACAGATACCGGGGAGCTGTTTTTT
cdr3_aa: CASSFTGTDTGELFF

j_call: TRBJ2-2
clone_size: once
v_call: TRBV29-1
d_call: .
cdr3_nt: TGCAGCGTCGCGTCGGGACTGGCGAGCACCGGGGAGCTGTTTTTT
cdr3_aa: CSVASGLASTGELFF

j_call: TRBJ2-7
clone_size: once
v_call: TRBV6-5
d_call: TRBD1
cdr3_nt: TGTGCCAGCAGAGCCGGGACAGGGGGTATCTACGAGCAGTACTTC
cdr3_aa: CASRAGTGGIYEQYF

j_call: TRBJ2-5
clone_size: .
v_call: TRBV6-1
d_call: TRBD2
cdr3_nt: TGTGCCAGCAGTGAAGTGGGACTAGCGGGAGCGGGAGAGACCCAGTACTTC
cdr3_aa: CASSEVGLAGAGETQYF

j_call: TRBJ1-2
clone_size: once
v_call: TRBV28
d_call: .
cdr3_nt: TGTGCCAGCACCCCTTCGGGGGGCGCTAACTATGGCTACACCTTC
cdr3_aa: CASTPSGGANYGYTF

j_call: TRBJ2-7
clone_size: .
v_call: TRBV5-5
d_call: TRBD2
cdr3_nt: TGTGCCAGCAGCTATAGCGGGACGGCGTCCTACGAGCAGTACTTC
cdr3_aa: CASSYSGTASYEQYF

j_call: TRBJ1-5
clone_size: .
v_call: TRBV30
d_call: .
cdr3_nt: TGTGCCTGGAGCGGCCAGGAAGGGCCCCAGCATTTT
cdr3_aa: CAWSGQEGPQHF

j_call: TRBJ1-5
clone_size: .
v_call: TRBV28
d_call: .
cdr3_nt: TGTGCCAGCAGTCCCTACAGAAATCAGCCCCAGCATTTT
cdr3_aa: CASSPYRNQPQHF

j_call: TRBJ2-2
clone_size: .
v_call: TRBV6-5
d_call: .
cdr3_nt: TGTGCCAGCAGTTACTCGGCCCCGAACACCGGGGAGCTGTTTTTT
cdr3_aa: CASSYSAPNTGELFF

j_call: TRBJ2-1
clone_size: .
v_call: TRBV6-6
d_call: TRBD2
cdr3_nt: TGTGCCAGCAGTTACGGGAACGGGAGGGCCTACAATGAGCAGTTCTTC
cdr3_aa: CASSYGNGRAYNEQFF